This T cell receptor beta chain originates from a study of blood T cell repertoires in COVID-19. The wider study: There were acute and convalescent COVID-19 samples, and they came from the United States, Italy and Spain.

The V end was cut by 0 bases, the J end by 5 bases, with 11 bases between. In germline, CDR1 is GTSNPN, CDR2 SVGIG (reference sequence). The CDR3 covers 14 residues. As handled by the study authors: Quantification of nucleated cells was approximated via reference gene primer amplification. Method: immunoSEQ multiplex PCR; TCRdb's copy keeps in-frame clones and lacks some. V and J calls and clone size are as listed in that table; D and trimming were resolved from the DNA. The sample contains 150,000 or so clones, more than 75% of which appear only once. Sequencing was carried out using peripheral blood. The receptor comes from a woman aged 70-85 years with COVID-19, enrolled during active disease. V and J are TRBV30 and TRBJ1-3; TRBD1 is a possible D gene (6 bases). The CDR3 region is CAWSVLDSRNTIYF. In nucleotides, the CDR3 is TGTGCCTGGAGTGTACTGGACAGTAGAAACACCATATATTTT.